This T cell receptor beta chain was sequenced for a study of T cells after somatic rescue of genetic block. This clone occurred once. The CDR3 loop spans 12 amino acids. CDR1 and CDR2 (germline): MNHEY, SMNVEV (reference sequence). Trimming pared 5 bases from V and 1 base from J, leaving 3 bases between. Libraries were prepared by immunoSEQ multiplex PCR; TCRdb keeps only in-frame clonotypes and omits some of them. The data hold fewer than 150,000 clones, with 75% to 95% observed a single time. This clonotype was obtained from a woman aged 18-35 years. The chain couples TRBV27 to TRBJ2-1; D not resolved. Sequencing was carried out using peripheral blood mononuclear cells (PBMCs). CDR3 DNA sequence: TGTGCCAGCAGTCCATCCTACAATGAGCAGTTCTTC. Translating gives CASSPSYNEQFF.